This record concerns one TCR beta chain sequence. Its antigen has not been determined. No base quality information exists; no much larger clone differs at one position. The data belong to a study of siplizumab effects on memory and regulatory T cells (dated by TCRdb to between 2019 and 2020). Study-level background: The study looked at the effect of siplizumab, an anti-CD2 antibody, on alloreactive T-cell subsets in allogeneic mixed lymphocyte reactions made from human PBMCs.

Broad study findings and their caveats: Among mappable alloreactive CD4+ clones, an average Treg-derived fraction of roughly 71% was observed with siplizumab, compared with less than 35% in control reactions. Compared with memory T cells, unstimulated naive T cells appeared more diverse, and naive cells seemed to make a substantial contribution to the alloresponse. Whether proliferating Tregs from siplizumab cultures actually had suppressive function was not functionally confirmed. For roughly 75-95% of proliferating CD4+ or CD8+ clones, no naive or memory phenotype could be assigned. Because sequences below about 10^-5 frequency were poorly captured, only a minor fraction of alloreactive clones could be mapped to unstimulated subsets. Siplizumab significantly reduced the cumulative frequency of alloreactive sequences traceable to unstimulated CD4+ memory T cells.

V loses 2 bases of germline sequence and J loses 5 bases, and the interval between the two ends is 9 bases. The CDR3 runs 12 residues from the cysteine to the phenylalanine. Kept here is only the CDR3 DNA, which spans 36 bases and is read in frame from base 1. Per the germline V gene (reference sequence), GTSNPN is the CDR1 and SVGIG is the CDR2. Sorted unstimulated T cells and proliferating T cells recovered from mixed lymphocyte reactions were subjected to TCRbeta CDR3 sequencing. Fresh whole blood from ten HLA-typed healthy donors served as the source for isolating PBMCs. To map where alloreactive clones came from, unstimulated CD4+ regulatory T cells were FACS-sorted. Library prep was done by the immunoSEQ multiplex PCR assay. The deep sequencing platform assayed around 94,000 TCR templates per sample. Genomic DNA extracted from sorted T cells was the material used for TCRbeta CDR3 sequencing. The paper's data handling went like this. The R programming language was used for the clonal analysis of the TCRbeta CDR3 data. Alloreactive CD4+ and CD8+ clones were defined by comparing unstimulated samples with post-reaction CFSE-low samples. Regulatory or non-regulatory origin of alloreactive CD4+ clones was assigned by matching sequences to the sorted unstimulated Treg and non-Treg repertoires. TCRdb holds this immuneACCESS table with in-frame rearrangements only. Some clones are missing; in checked studies, unresolved V genes explain under half, and the rest has no known cause. V, J and clone size derive from that table, while D and trimming were established from the DNA sequence. Recorded for this sample are some 110,000 clones; over 85% of them occurred a single time. The top ten clones comprise approximately 0.62% of the sample.

The specimen sequenced was Tregs sorted from blood. This receptor was identified in a human donor in good health. The chain uses TRBV30 and TRBJ2-5; no D segment can be confidently identified. The DNA sequence is TGTGCCTGGAGTAGGATGCGTGAGACCCAGTACTTC. This yields the protein CAWSRMRETQYF. The full variable domain, completed from the reference TRBV30 and TRBJ2-5 proteins outside the CDR3, reads SQTIHQWPATLVQPVGSPLSLECTVEGTSNPNLYWYRQAAGRGLQLLFYSVGIGQISSEVPQNLSASRPQDRQFILSSKKLLLSDSGFYLCAWSRMRETQYFGPGTRLLVL.